The 29 T cell receptor beta chains given below trace back to one sample, sequenced in a study of control samples from healthy donors and cancer patients. Using immunoSEQ multiplex PCR, the repertoire was profiled, and TCRdb retains in-frame clones only, with some absent. This table holds roughly 120,000 clones, approximately 94% found once. Specimen: PBMCs. The receptors come from a man aged 45-65 years with head and neck cancer.

The chain recombines TRBV30 with TRBJ1-6; D call uncertain. This CDR3 comprises 13 residues. In germline, CDR1 is GTSNPN, CDR2 SVGIG (reference sequence). Trimming shortened V by 0 bases and J by 7 bases, and 7 bases separated the two germline ends. The CDR3 spells CAWSVARNSPLHF. CDR3 in DNA: TGTGCCTGGAGTGTAGCCAGAAATTCACCCCTCCACTTT. The whole variable domain, remainder taken from reference TRBV30 and TRBJ1-6, is SQTIHQWPATLVQPVGSPLSLECTVEGTSNPNLYWYRQAAGRGLQLLFYSVGIGQISSEVPQNLSASRPQDRQFILSSKKLLLSDSGFYLCAWSVARNSPLHFGNGTRLTVT.

The V and J genes are TRBV15 and TRBJ1-2; D is ambiguous. The CDR3 spans 13 residues. The germline V gene has CDR1 LNHNV and CDR2 YYDKDF (reference sequence). The V gene lost 0 bases and the J gene lost 5 bases, with 7 bases spanning the gap. The CDR3 here is CATSRDSRYGYTF. CDR3 sequence (DNA): TGTGCCACCAGCAGAGATTCGAGGTATGGCTACACCTTC.

This clone appeared once. The chain recombines TRBV7-2 with TRBJ2-5; no definite D call. The V gene's germline CDR1 is SGHTA and CDR2 FQGNSA. This CDR3 region has 14 residues. V was shortened by 1 base and J by 4 bases, with 10 bases between the two germline ends. CDR3 sequence reads: CASSLGGWPETQYF. CDR3 DNA: TGTGCCAGCAGCTTAGGAGGCTGGCCAGAGACCCAGTACTTC. The entire variable domain, with the rest obtained from reference TRBV7-2 and TRBJ2-5, is as follows: GAGVSQSPSNKVTEKGKDVELRCDPISGHTALYWYRQSLGQGLEFLIYFQGNSAPDKSGLPSDRFSAERTGGSVSTLTIQRTQQEDSAVYLCASSLGGWPETQYFGPGTRLLVL.

This clone was counted once. DNA of the CDR3: TGTGCCAGCAGCTATTCAAGGGGGCGAGGGTACGAGCAGTACTTC. It encodes CASSYSRGRGYEQYF. The chain couples TRBV7-9 to TRBJ2-7, with 7 nucleotides matching TRBD1. V trimming: 4 bases; J trimming: 4 bases; junction bases outside the gene matches: 10. CDR3 length: 15 residues. From germline, CDR1 is SEHNR and CDR2 FQNEAQ (reference sequence).

CDR3 sequence: CASSLISGYNEQFF. In DNA form, the CDR3 reads TGTGCCAGCAGCTTGATTAGCGGTTACAATGAGCAGTTCTTC. The chain uses TRBV5-5 and TRBJ2-1; D is perhaps TRBD2 (6 bases). Looked up from germline, CDR1 is SGHKS and CDR2 is YYEKEE (reference sequence). The CDR3 has 14 residues. Trimming stripped 1 base from V and 4 bases from J, with 9 bases between.

The J gene is TRBJ1-3, the V gene TRBV28; D perhaps matches TRBD1 (6 bases). Germline lookup yields CDR1 MDHEN and CDR2 SYDVKM. The CDR3 contains 17 residues. Trimming pared 1 base from V and 4 bases from J, leaving 17 bases between. CDR3 bases: TGTGCCAGCAGTTTATTTTTTGCAGGGGCGAGCGGAAACACCATATATTTT. Translated: CASSLFFAGASGNTIYF. Filled out from reference TRBV28 and TRBJ1-3, the complete variable domain reads DVKVTQSSRYLVKRTGEKVFLECVQDMDHENMFWYRQDPGLGLRLIYFSYDVKMKEKGDIPEGYSVSREKKERFSLILESASTNQTSMYLCASSLFFAGASGNTIYFGEGSWLTVV.

CDR3 coding DNA: TGTGCCAGCGGTGGTGGGGGTGAAAAACTGTTTTTT. Encoded protein: CASGGGGEKLFF. This chain joins TRBV6-1 and TRBJ1-4; tentative D call: TRBD1 (5 bases). Trimming left V 8 bases short and J 7 bases short, with 11 bases between. This CDR3 spans 12 amino acids. Germline CDR1 is MNHNS and CDR2 is SASEGT.

This chain connects TRBV2 to TRBJ1-5; D call uncertain. The V and J ends lost 6 bases and 3 bases respectively, with 12 bases between them. The CDR3 consists of 14 residues. Germline CDR1 is SNHLY and CDR2 is FYNNEI. The CDR3 region has the DNA TGTGCCAGCAGAGGCAGCTCCCTCAATCAGCCCCAGCATTTT. Protein: CASRGSSLNQPQHF.

The CDR3 nucleotides are TGTGCCAGCAGTGAGGACCCTTTCACTTCGGGCTACACCTTC. Translated: CASSEDPFTSGYTF. The rearrangement joins TRBV6-1 to TRBJ1-2; no clear D. The CDR3 has 14 residues. Germline lookup yields CDR1 MNHNS and CDR2 SASEGT. V gave up 3 bases and J gave up 8 bases, with 16 bases separating them.

The V and J genes are TRBV9 and TRBJ2-6; tentative D call: TRBD2 (6 bases). V lost 4 bases, J lost 0 bases, and 17 bases lay in between. This CDR3 is 18 amino acids long. CDR1 SGDLS and CDR2 YYNGEE come from the germline V gene. The CDR3 spells CASSTSLAANSGANVLTF. The CDR3 nucleotides read TGTGCCAGCAGCACGAGCTTAGCGGCTAACTCTGGGGCCAACGTCCTGACTTTC.

The V call is TRBV6-2 or TRBV6-3, the J call TRBJ2-2, with D possibly called TRBD1 or TRBD2 (5 bases each). V was trimmed by 2 bases and J by 5 bases, leaving 6 bases between them. Germline assignment: CDR1 MNHEY and CDR2 SVGEGT. CDR3 length: 13 amino acids. The CDR3 region is CASSYGGTGELFF. The CDR3 DNA sequence: TGTGCCAGCAGTTACGGGGGTACCGGGGAGCTGTTTTTT.

This rearrangement joins TRBV5-4 to TRBJ2-7; no clear D. The CDR3 runs 15 residues. The germline V gene has CDR1 SGHNT and CDR2 YYREEE (reference sequence). The V end was cut by 4 bases, the J end by 3 bases, with 17 bases between. The CDR3 is CASSQRADSRYEQYF. CDR3 DNA: TGTGCCAGCAGCCAACGGGCAGATTCTCGCTACGAGCAGTACTTC.

CDR3 in DNA: TGTGCCAGCAGCCAAAGGCTTAGCAATCAGCCCCAGCATTTT. As protein: CASSQRLSNQPQHF. The V and J genes are TRBV3-1 (or the pseudogene TRBV3-2) and TRBJ1-5; D remains unclear. Trimming took 2 bases from V and 0 from J, leaving 5 bases between them. This CDR3 region has 14 residues. From germline, CDR1 is LGHDT and CDR2 YNNKEL (reference sequence).

The rearrangement links TRBV6-5 to TRBJ1-2; D not certain. The CDR3 has 13 amino acids. Deletions cut 8 bases from V and 8 bases from J, with 18 bases between. The V gene's germline CDR1 is MNHEY and CDR2 SVGAGI. The CDR3 nucleotides read TGTGCCAGCTTAAGGGAAGGTCTGGGAGGCTACACCTTC. It encodes CASLREGLGGYTF.

The chain couples TRBV4-2 to TRBJ2-3; D unclear. This CDR3 is 12 amino acids long. V was trimmed by 3 bases and J by 9 bases, leaving 10 bases between them. The germline CDR1 and CDR2 sequences are LGHNA and YNFKEQ. CDR3 sequence: CASSQDAATQYF. CDR3 nucleotide sequence: TGTGCCAGCAGCCAGGACGCCGCGACGCAGTATTTT.

In its sample, this clone was seen once. The V gene is TRBV6-5, the J gene TRBJ2-3; no clear D. Germline CDR1 and CDR2: MNHEY and SVGAGI. Trimming removed 2 bases from V and 3 bases from J, with 6 bases in between. The CDR3 is 13 residues long. CDR3 nucleotide sequence: TGTGCCAGCAGTTACGAGCTAACAGATACGCAGTATTTT. Its protein is CASSYELTDTQYF.

The rearrangement joins TRBV29-1 to TRBJ2-1; TRBD2 might be the D (6 bases). CDR3 size: 12 residues. The germline gives CDR1 SQVTM, CDR2 ANQGSEA. The germline V and J ends were trimmed by 7 bases and 7 bases, with 14 bases remaining between them. CDR3 bases: TGCAGCGCCGCGGGGCCGGGAAATGAGCAGTTCTTC. It yields the protein CSAAGPGNEQFF.

V is TRBV19 and J is TRBJ2-1, with 9 bases that match TRBD2. V lost 6 bases to trimming and J lost 5 bases; unmatched junction nucleotides: 8. The CDR3 contains 15 residues. The germline gives CDR1 LNHDA, CDR2 SQIVND (reference sequence). The CDR3 spells CASRSGASGDNEQFF. CDR3 DNA: TGTGCCAGTAGAAGCGGGGCTAGCGGGGACAATGAGCAGTTCTTC.

In its sample, this clone was seen once. V and J are TRBV3-1 (or the pseudogene TRBV3-2) and TRBJ1-6, with TRBD1 matching 7 bases. Losses at the gene ends were 4 bases for V and 10 bases for J; bases not matched to a gene: 4. The length of the CDR3 is 13 residues. CDR1 and CDR2 from the germline V gene are LGHDT and YNNKEL (reference sequence). The CDR3 DNA reads as TGTGCCAGCAGCCGGGACAGTTACTCACCCCTCCACTTT. It specifies CASSRDSYSPLHF.

The gene calls are TRBV5-1 and TRBJ2-2; D is uncertain. This CDR3 spans 14 amino acids. CDR1 SGHRS and CDR2 YFSETQ come from the germline V gene. Trimming removed 2 bases at V and 5 bases at J, with 10 bases between. The CDR3 here is CASSFLRNTGELFF. For the CDR3, the DNA is TGCGCCAGCAGCTTTCTCAGGAATACCGGGGAGCTGTTTTTT.

The chain employs TRBV6-6 and TRBJ1-6; D is undetermined. Between the trimmed V and J ends, which lost 2 bases and 9 bases, there was a span of 14 bases. CDR3 size: 15 residues. Germline V gives CDR1 MNHNY, CDR2 SVGAGI (reference sequence). The CDR3 bases are TGTGCCAGCAGTTACAAACGAGCCGATGGTTCACCCCTCCACTTT. Protein: CASSYKRADGSPLHF.

This clone appeared once. The rearrangement uses TRBV19 and TRBJ2-7, with D perhaps TRBD1 (6 bases). The CDR3 is 14 residues long. Germline CDR1 and CDR2: LNHDA and SQIVND (reference sequence). Trimming shortened V by 5 bases and J by 2 bases, and 13 bases separated the two germline ends. The CDR3 DNA follows: TGTGCCAGTAGTTTCCTGGACAGTCCCTACGAGCAGTACTTC. This translates into CASSFLDSPYEQYF.

The CDR3 region is CAITSDRDQPQHF. The DNA for the CDR3 is TGTGCCATCACTTCGGACAGGGATCAGCCCCAGCATTTT. V and J are TRBV10-3 and TRBJ1-5, with 8 bases aligning to TRBD1. With V trimmed by 7 bases and J by 5 bases, 4 bases remained unmatched. The CDR3 has 13 amino acids. CDR1 ENHRY and CDR2 SYGVKD come from the germline V gene.

J is TRBJ2-2 and V is TRBV7-9, with a tentative D call TRBD2 (5 bases). From germline, CDR1 is SEHNR and CDR2 FQNEAQ (reference sequence). The V gene lost 1 base and the J gene lost 6 bases, with 12 bases spanning the gap. The length of the CDR3 is 15 residues. This CDR3 reads CASSLGGERPGELFF. Here the CDR3 DNA reads TGTGCCAGCAGCTTAGGGGGAGAACGGCCCGGGGAGCTGTTTTTT.

The CDR3: CASSSNNLPIGYTF. DNA of the CDR3: TGTGCCAGCAGCTCAAACAACCTACCTATTGGCTACACCTTC. The chain has TRBV6-2 or TRBV6-3 and TRBJ1-2; no clear D. The CDR3 length is 14 residues. Trimming pared 6 bases from V and 7 bases from J, leaving 18 bases between. CDR1 and CDR2 from the germline V gene are MNHEY and SVGEGT.

A note on this clone: The germline gene is not matched at one end of the junction; a read error may be the cause. The chain carries TRBV12-3 or TRBV12-4 and TRBJ1-2; a possible D gene is TRBD1 (5 bases). CDR3 length: 12 amino acids. Here the CDR3 DNA reads TGTGCCAGCAGTAAGGGGCGTCGACACTCCGCTTTC. Its protein is CASSKGRRHSAF.

The V call is TRBV7-2, the J call TRBJ1-2; no clear D. CDR1 SGHTA and CDR2 FQGNSA come from the germline V gene. This CDR3 has 12 residues. V lost 5 bases and J lost 8, with 12 bases in between. This CDR3 reads CASSPRVWGYTF. The CDR3 bases are TGTGCCAGCAGCCCTCGAGTTTGGGGCTACACCTTC.

The chain is built from TRBV6-2 or TRBV6-3 and TRBJ1-1, with D possibly TRBD1 on 6 matching bases. V gave up 7 bases and J gave up 0 bases, with 15 bases separating them. In germline, CDR1 is MNHEY, CDR2 SVGEGT. The CDR3 loop spans 15 amino acids. CDR3 DNA sequence: TGTGCCAGCACCCCACAGGGTAGCATGAACACTGAAGCTTTCTTT. It translates to CASTPQGSMNTEAFF.

The chain has TRBV9 and TRBJ2-7; 11 nucleotides agree with TRBD1. The V gene end was trimmed by 5 bases and the J gene end by 4 bases; junction bases not matched to a gene: 11. The germline gives CDR1 SGDLS, CDR2 YYNGEE. The CDR3 extends over 16 amino acids. The CDR3 region is CASSEYDGTGGYEQYF. CDR3 DNA sequence: TGTGCCAGCAGTGAATATGACGGGACAGGGGGATACGAGCAGTACTTC.